The 5 T cell receptor beta chains reported below all come from one sample, sequenced in a study of T cells after yellow fever vaccination. TCRdb fed the 5' RACE reads into MiXCR, producing one record per CDR3 protein. The sample carries hundreds of thousands of distinct CDR3 sequences, more than 8.5% recorded once. The sequenced sample was PBMCs, obtained on the day of the first yellow fever vaccination. The receptors here all came from a man aged 18-30 years who received the YFV17D yellow fever vaccine.

The sample holds a few counts of this clonotype. This chain connects TRBV5-5 to TRBJ1-2; D gene unclear. V was clipped by 1 base and J by 5 bases, with 9 bases between them. The germline gives CDR1 SGHKS, CDR2 YYEKEE (reference sequence). The length of the CDR3 is 13 residues. This CDR3 reads CASSLNGEYGYTF. CDR3 nucleotide sequence: TGTGCCAGCAGCTTGAATGGGGAGTATGGCTACACCTTC. The complete variable domain, with remaining parts taken from reference TRBV5-5 and TRBJ1-2, reads DAGVTQSPTHLIKTRGQQVTLRCSPISGHKSVSWYQQVLGQGPQFIFQYYEKEERGRGNFPDRFSARQFPNYSSELNVNALLLGDSALYLCASSLNGEYGYTFGSGTRLTVV.

The chain uses TRBV6-7 and TRBJ2-7; 7 bases line up with TRBD2. TRBV6-7 is placed among ORFs of uncertain function. The V and J ends lost 1 base and 2 bases, in that order; junction bases with no gene match: 8. This CDR3 contains 16 residues. CDR3 region: CASSYLGGRLTYEQYF. CDR3 DNA sequence: TGTGCCAGCAGTTACTTGGGAGGGCGACTTACCTACGAGCAGTACTTC.

This rearrangement joins TRBV10-3 to TRBJ2-5, with TRBD1 matching over 10 bases. The V gene's germline CDR1 is ENHRY and CDR2 SYGVKD. This CDR3 has 14 residues. J lost 7 bases, V lost 3 bases, and 5 bases had no gene match. The CDR3 DNA reads as TGTGCCATCAGTGAAGACAGGGGGCCGGGGACCCAGTACTTC. This encodes CAISEDRGPGTQYF.

This clonotype has a single count. One end of the junction fails to match germline, which may point to a read error. The V and J genes are TRBV20-1 and TRBJ2-3, with TRBD2 matching 8 bases. CDR1 and CDR2 (germline): DFQATT, SNEGSKA (reference sequence). The CDR3 length is 15 residues. The CDR3 coding sequence is TGCAGTGCTAGAGACGTAAGACCAGCGGGGGCTCGTGCAGATTTT. It translates to CSARDVRPAGARADF.

The rearrangement uses TRBV12-5 and TRBJ2-4; 8 bases line up with TRBD2. Germline V CDR1 and CDR2: LGHNT, FRNRAP. The trim removed 5 bases at V and 1 base at J, leaving 7 bases unmatched. The CDR3 contains 16 residues. CDR3 bases: TGTGCTAGTGGTAGGGCGGCGGGGGGCGCCAAAAACATTCAGTACTTC. This encodes CASGRAAGGAKNIQYF.